This T cell receptor beta chain was profiled in a study of response to subunit inactivated influenza vaccine. Study outcomes and limitations: The authors suggested that every seasonal influenza vaccination recruits few new T cells.

This clonotype was picked up a small number of times. Its specificity is unknown. TCRdb recomputed calls from the RT-PCR reads with MiXCR, one row per CDR3 protein. Of fewer than 550,000 distinct CDR3 sequences in the sample, approximately 24% were seen once. The starting material was CD4+ T cells sorted from PBMCs, obtained 4 to 6 days after vaccination. The TCR originated in a man aged 50-60 years who received an inactivated influenza vaccine.

CDR3 protein: CASSFDDRVISPLHF. The CDR3 DNA reads TGTGCCAGCAGTTTCGACGATCGGGTGATTTCACCCCTCCACTTT. The chain links TRBV28 to TRBJ1-6, with D uncertain. CDR1 MDHEN and CDR2 SYDVKM come from the germline V gene. This CDR3 is built from 15 residues. V dropped 3 bases and J dropped 9 bases, with 15 bases sitting between them.